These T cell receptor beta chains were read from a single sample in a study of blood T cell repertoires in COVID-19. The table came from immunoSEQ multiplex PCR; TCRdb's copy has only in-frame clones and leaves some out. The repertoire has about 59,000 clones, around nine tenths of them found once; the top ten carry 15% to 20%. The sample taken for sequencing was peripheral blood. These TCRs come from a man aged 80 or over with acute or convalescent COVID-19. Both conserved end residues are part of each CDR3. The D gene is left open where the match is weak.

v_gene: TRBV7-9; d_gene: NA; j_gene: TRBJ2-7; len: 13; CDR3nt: TGTGCCAGCACCCTAATGGGACTTTCGGAGCAGTACTTC; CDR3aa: CASTLMGLSEQYF
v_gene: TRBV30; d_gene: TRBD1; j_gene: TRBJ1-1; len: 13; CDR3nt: TGTGCCTGGAGTGGGGACAGCGGACGGGGAGCTTTCTTT; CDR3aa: CAWSGDSGRGAFF
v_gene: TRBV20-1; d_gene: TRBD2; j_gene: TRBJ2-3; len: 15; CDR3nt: TGCAGTGCTAGTCCTCGGGGGGGTCGCACAGATACGCAGTATTTT; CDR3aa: CSASPRGGRTDTQYF
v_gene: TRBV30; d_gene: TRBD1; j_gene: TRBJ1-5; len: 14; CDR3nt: TGTGCCTCTACACAGGGGAAAGGCAATCAGCCCCAGCATTTT; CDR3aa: CASTQGKGNQPQHF
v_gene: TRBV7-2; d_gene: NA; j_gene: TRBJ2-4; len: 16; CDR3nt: TGTGCCAGCAGCCCGGAAATGGGGGGTGCCAAAAACATTCAGTACTTC; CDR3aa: CASSPEMGGAKNIQYF
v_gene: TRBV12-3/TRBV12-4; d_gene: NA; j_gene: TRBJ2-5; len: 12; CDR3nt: TGTGCCAGCAGTTTATTGGCAGAGACCCAGTACTTC; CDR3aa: CASSLLAETQYF
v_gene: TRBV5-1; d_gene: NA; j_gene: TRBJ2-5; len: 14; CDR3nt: TGCGCCAGCAGCCAAAACAGGCCCCAAGAGACCCAGTACTTC; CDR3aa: CASSQNRPQETQYF
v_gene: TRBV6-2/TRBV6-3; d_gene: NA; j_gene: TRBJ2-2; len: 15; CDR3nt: TGTGCCAGCAGCCACAGGGACGCAGAAGGCGGGGAGCTGTTTTTT; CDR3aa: CASSHRDAEGGELFF
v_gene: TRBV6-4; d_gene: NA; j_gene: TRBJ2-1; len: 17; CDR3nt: TGTGCCAGCAGTGTTGTAGGGGTCGGACTAGTAGGGGGTGAGCAGTTCTTC; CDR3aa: CASSVVGVGLVGGEQFF
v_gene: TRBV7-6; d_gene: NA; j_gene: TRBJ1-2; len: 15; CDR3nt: TGTGCCAGCAGCTTAGCGCGGGGCGGTGGCTATGGCTACACCTTC; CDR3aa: CASSLARGGGYGYTF
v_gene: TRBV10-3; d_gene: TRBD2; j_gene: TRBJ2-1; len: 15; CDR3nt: TGTGCCATCAGTGATGGGCGGGGGGGCGAAAATGAGCAGTTCTTC; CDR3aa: CAISDGRGGENEQFF
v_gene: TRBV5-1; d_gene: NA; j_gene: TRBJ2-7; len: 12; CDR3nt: TGCGCCAGCAGCTCAGGGGCCGTCGAGCAGTACTTC; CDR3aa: CASSSGAVEQYF
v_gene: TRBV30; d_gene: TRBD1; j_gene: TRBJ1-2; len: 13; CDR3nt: TGTGCCTTTGACAGGGGGGGCATCGATGGCTACACCTTC; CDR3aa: CAFDRGGIDGYTF
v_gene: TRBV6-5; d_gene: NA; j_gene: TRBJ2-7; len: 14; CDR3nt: TGTGCCAGCAGGCCCGGTTGGGCCTCCTACGAGCAGTACTTC; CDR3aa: CASRPGWASYEQYF
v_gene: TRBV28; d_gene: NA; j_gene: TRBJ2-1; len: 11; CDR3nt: TGTGCCAGCAGTCCTTACAATGAGCAGTTCTTC; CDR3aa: CASSPYNEQFF
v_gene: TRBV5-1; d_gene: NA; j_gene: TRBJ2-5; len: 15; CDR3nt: TGCGCCAGCTCCAGATCCAGGGGACCTATGGAGACCCAGTACTTC; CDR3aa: CASSRSRGPMETQYF
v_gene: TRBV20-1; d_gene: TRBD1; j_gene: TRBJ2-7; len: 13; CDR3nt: TGCAGTGCTAGTCGGGACAGGGCATACGAGCAGTACTTC; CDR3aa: CSASRDRAYEQYF
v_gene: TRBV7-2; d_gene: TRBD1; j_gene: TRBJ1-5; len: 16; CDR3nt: TGTGCCAGCAGCTTAATGGGGACAGTTAGCAATCAGCCCCAGCATTTT; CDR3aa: CASSLMGTVSNQPQHF
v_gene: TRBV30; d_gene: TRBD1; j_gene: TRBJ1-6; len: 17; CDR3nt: TGTGCCTGGAGTGCGGACAGGGGAACTACCTATAATTCACCCCTCCACTTT; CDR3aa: CAWSADRGTTYNSPLHF
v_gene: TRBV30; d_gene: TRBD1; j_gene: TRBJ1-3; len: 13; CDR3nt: TGTGCCTGGGGCAGGGGGTCAGGAAACACCATATATTTT; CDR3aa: CAWGRGSGNTIYF
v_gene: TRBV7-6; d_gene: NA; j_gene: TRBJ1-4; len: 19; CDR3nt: TGTGCCAGCAGCTTAGTCTCCCACGTTTATAAACGGACTAATGAAAAACTGTTTTTT; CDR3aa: CASSLVSHVYKRTNEKLFF
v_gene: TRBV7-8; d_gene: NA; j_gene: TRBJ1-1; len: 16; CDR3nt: TGTGCCAGCAGCTTAGTTTCCGGACAACTGAACACTGAAGCTTTCTTT; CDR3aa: CASSLVSGQLNTEAFF
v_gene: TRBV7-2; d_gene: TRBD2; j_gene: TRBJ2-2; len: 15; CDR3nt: TGTGCCAGCAGCTTGAGCGGGGGGCGGACCGGGGAGCTGTTTTTT; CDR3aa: CASSLSGGRTGELFF